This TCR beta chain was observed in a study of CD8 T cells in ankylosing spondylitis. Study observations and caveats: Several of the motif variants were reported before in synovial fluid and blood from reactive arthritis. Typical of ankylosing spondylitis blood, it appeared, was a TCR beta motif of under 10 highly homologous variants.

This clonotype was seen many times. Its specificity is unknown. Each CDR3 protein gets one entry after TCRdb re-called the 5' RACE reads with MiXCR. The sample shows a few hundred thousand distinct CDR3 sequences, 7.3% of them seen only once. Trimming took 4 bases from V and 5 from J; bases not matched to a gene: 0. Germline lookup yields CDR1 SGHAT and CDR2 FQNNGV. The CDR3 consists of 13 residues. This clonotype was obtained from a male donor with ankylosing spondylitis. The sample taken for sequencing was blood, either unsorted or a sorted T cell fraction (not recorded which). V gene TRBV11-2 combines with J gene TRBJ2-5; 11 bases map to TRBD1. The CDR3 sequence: CASSWDRGETQYF. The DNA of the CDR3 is TGTGCCAGCAGCTGGGACAGGGGGGAGACCCAGTACTTC.